The T cell receptor (beta chain) described here comes from a study of OX40 agonist ivuxolimab in advanced cancers. Using immunoSEQ multiplex PCR, the repertoire was profiled, and TCRdb retains in-frame clones only, with some absent. This sample has fewer than 45,000 clones, with about 80% found just once. The sample was CD4+ or CD8+ T cells sorted from blood, taken in a trial of the OX40 agonist ivuxolimab. The receptor was derived from an adult with an advanced solid tumor such as melanoma, head and neck, liver or kidney cancer.

The CDR3 spells CASSQDLGNTEAFF. In DNA form, the CDR3 reads TGCGCCAGCAGCCAAGATCTAGGGAACACTGAAGCTTTCTTT. This chain joins TRBV4-1 and TRBJ1-1, with no clear D. Trimming shortened V by 0 bases and J by 1 base, and 6 bases separated the two germline ends. Germline lookup yields CDR1 MGHRA and CDR2 YSYEKL. This CDR3 comprises 14 residues.